This T cell receptor (beta chain) appears in the sequencing data of a study of PD-L1 blockade in urothelial cancer. Study summary: Beginning in about 2014, patients received atezolizumab, given as 1,200 mg intravenously every 3 weeks. Findings of the study overall: Blood clones associated with the tumor expanded more at 3 weeks in durable-benefit patients.

Concerning this clone itself: The antigen remains unidentified.

Assay used: immunoSEQ multiplex PCR; TCRdb lists only in-frame clones, some missing. Of over 75,000 clones listed, more than 75% are singletons. Time point specified: pretreatment peripheral blood. Germline values: CDR1 GTSNPN, CDR2 SVGIG (reference sequence). J was trimmed by 6 bases and V by 3 bases; bases with no gene match: 11. The CDR3 contains 14 residues. The clonotype comes from a man aged 55 to 70 with urothelial cancer. The sequences come from PBMCs, collected around atezolizumab (anti-PD-L1) treatment. The chain is built from TRBV30 and TRBJ2-7; 7 nucleotides align to TRBD2. CDR3 sequence (DNA): TGTGCCTGGAGGCGCCGGGACTATTTACGCGAGCAGTACTTC. Translated, it gives CAWRRRDYLREQYF. The whole variable domain, filled in from reference TRBV30 and TRBJ2-7, reads SQTIHQWPATLVQPVGSPLSLECTVEGTSNPNLYWYRQAAGRGLQLLFYSVGIGQISSEVPQNLSASRPQDRQFILSSKKLLLSDSGFYLCAWRRRDYLREQYFGPGTRLTVT.